The 3 T cell receptor beta chains below were found in one sample sequenced in a study of identical twins. One entry per CDR3 protein results from TCRdb running MiXCR on the 5' RACE reads. The data show around 290,000 distinct CDR3 sequences, less than 9.5% seen once. The same sample was also used in a study of yellow fever vaccine responses in identical twins.

Sequencing was carried out using CD8+ T cells sorted from blood. Receptor source: a woman in her late teens or twenties in good health.

This clonotype was counted a few times. The V gene is TRBV7-2, the J gene TRBJ1-2, with 7 bases lining up with TRBD1. J lost 8 bases, V lost 5 bases, and 14 bases had no gene match. In germline, CDR1 is SGHTA, CDR2 FQGNSA. This CDR3 is built from 15 residues. CDR3 DNA sequence: TGTGCCAGCAGCCTCGGAGACAGGGAAAAAGGAGGCTACACCTTC. Residues: CASSLGDREKGGYTF.

This clonotype showed up many times. The CDR3 sequence: CASSWDSENNEQFF. Here the CDR3 DNA reads TGTGCCAGTTCCTGGGACAGTGAAAACAATGAGCAGTTCTTC. V usage is TRBV6-4 and J usage is TRBJ2-1, with TRBD1 matching over 7 bases. V lost 9 bases and J lost 5; bases outside the gene matches: 10. This CDR3 is built from 14 residues. Germline V gives CDR1 MRHNA, CDR2 SNTAGT.

This clonotype was detected only a few times. This chain uses TRBV4-3 with TRBJ2-1; possibly TRBD2 for D (6 bases). Looked up from germline, CDR1 is LGHNA and CDR2 is YSLEER. The CDR3 runs 16 residues. V gave up 1 base and J gave up 2 bases, with 12 bases separating them. CDR3 amino acids: CASSQVTSHTYNEQFF. CDR3 bases: TGCGCCAGCAGCCAAGTGACTAGTCATACCTACAATGAGCAGTTCTTC.